What follows is one T cell receptor beta chain and its context. What it recognizes is unknown. This sample is drawn from a study of shared clonotypes between healthy human individuals. Trimming cost V 2 bases and J 0 bases, with 14 bases left between them. This CDR3 has 17 residues. The germline CDR1 and CDR2 sequences are SGHDN and FVKESK. Study-level findings and limits: It was anticipated that sequencing depth would influence how many clonotypes donors shared.

Original processing methods: Junction-only immunoSEQ data arrived without quality scores, meaning filtering differed. Assay used: immunoSEQ multiplex PCR; TCRdb lists only in-frame clones, some missing. V and J calls plus clone size are reproduced from that table; the DNA served to infer D and trimming. Altogether 1 million to 1.3 million clones are present, about 80% being singletons, with the ten largest covering 0.55% to 0.7%. Sequencing was carried out using memory CD4+ T cells from PBMCs. The subset is: CD45RA-negative fraction. This TCR was sampled from a man younger than 35 in good health. Some clones in this sample may be carry-over from other donors' samples. The V gene is TRBV14, the J gene TRBJ2-1; tentatively, D is TRBD2 (6 bases). DNA for the CDR3: TGTGCCAGCAGCCAACCTCGGCGGGGACGCTCCTACAATGAGCAGTTCTTC. Its protein product is CASSQPRRGRSYNEQFF.